What follows are 10 T cell receptor beta chains derived from one specimen sequenced in a study of T cells after somatic rescue of genetic block. The method was immunoSEQ multiplex PCR; TCRdb's version includes in-frame clones alone and lacks a portion of them. The repertoire holds 60,000 to 90,000 clones, with approximately 91% as singletons. Sequencing was done on a sample of peripheral blood mononuclear cells (PBMCs). Every receptor here comes from a man aged 30 to 45.

This clone was detected once. J is TRBJ2-5 and V is TRBV7-6; tentatively, D is TRBD2 (5 bases). V gave up 9 bases and J gave up 1 base, with 21 bases separating them. Germline loops: CDR1 SGHVS, CDR2 FNYEAQ. The CDR3 length is 16 residues. The CDR3 loop reads CASSSSRAKGQETQYF. The DNA for the CDR3 is TGTGCCAGTTCATCGTCGAGGGCAAAAGGCCAAGAGACCCAGTACTTC.

This clone was seen more than once but under ten times. The rearrangement links TRBV6-1 to TRBJ1-2; a weak D match, TRBD1 (5 bases). The CDR3 is 12 residues long. Germline V lookup: CDR1 MNHNS, CDR2 SASEGT. Trimming pared 7 bases from V and 4 bases from J, leaving 10 bases between. The CDR3 nucleotides read TGTGCCAGCAAAGGGGCAGGCTATGGCTACACCTTC. Its translation: CASKGAGYGYTF.

This sequence joins TRBV2 and TRBJ2-3; a possible D gene is TRBD2 (6 bases). Germline assignment: CDR1 SNHLY and CDR2 FYNNEI. The ends were cut back, 3 bases at V and 2 bases at J, with 18 bases in the middle. This CDR3 is built from 17 residues. The CDR3 nucleotides are TGTGCCAGCAGTGATGAGACTAGTCCCCAAAACACAGATACGCAGTATTTT. As protein: CASSDETSPQNTDTQYF. The full variable domain, rest sourced from reference TRBV2 and TRBJ2-3, is EPEVTQTPSHQVTQMGQEVILRCVPISNHLYFYWYRQILGQKVEFLVSFYNNEISEKSEIFDDQFSVERPDGSNFTLKIRSTKLEDSAMYFCASSDETSPQNTDTQYFGPGTRLTVL.

This clone showed up just once. This chain joins TRBV9 and TRBJ1-1; a possible D gene is TRBD1 (5 bases). The CDR3 has 14 amino acids. Between the trimmed V and J ends, which lost 0 bases and 1 base, there was a span of 7 bases. CDR1 and CDR2 (germline): SGDLS, YYNGEE. The CDR3: CASSVGTKNTEAFF. CDR3 nucleotide sequence: TGTGCCAGCAGCGTAGGGACAAAGAACACTGAAGCTTTCTTT.

This clone was detected a few times. The chain recombines TRBV4-1 with TRBJ1-1; D call uncertain. Germline values: CDR1 MGHRA, CDR2 YSYEKL. V gave up 2 bases and J gave up 9 bases, with 7 bases separating them. The CDR3 contains 11 residues. CDR3 sequence (DNA): TGCGCCAGCAGCCAACAAAGGAAAGCTTTCTTT. Its protein is CASSQQRKAFF.

The V and J genes are TRBV5-5 and TRBJ2-7; the match to TRBD2 covers 10 bases. Germline values: CDR1 SGHKS, CDR2 YYEKEE (reference sequence). Trimming removed 6 bases from V and 4 bases from J; junction bases left unmatched: 7. The CDR3 length is 14 residues. The CDR3 bases are TGTGCCAGCACCGACCGGACTAGCGGATACGAGCAGTACTTC. Amino acid sequence: CASTDRTSGYEQYF.

The chain has TRBV2 and TRBJ2-7; 7 bases are a match to TRBD2. The CDR3 loop spans 12 amino acids. Germline lookup yields CDR1 SNHLY and CDR2 FYNNEI. The V gene end was trimmed by 8 bases and the J gene end by 4 bases; junction bases not matched to a gene: 5. The CDR3 DNA is TGTGCCAGCGGTTCTAGCGGATACGAGCAGTACTTC. Protein product: CASGSSGYEQYF.

The V and J genes are TRBV7-6 and TRBJ2-7; TRBD2 agrees at 7 bases. Germline loops: CDR1 SGHVS, CDR2 FNYEAQ. The CDR3 sequence is 15 residues long. Losses at the gene ends were 1 base for V and 4 bases for J; bases not matched to a gene: 7. The CDR3 bases are TGTGCCAGCAGCTTAGGTTCGGGGAGGGTATACGAGCAGTACTTC. Translating gives CASSLGSGRVYEQYF. Filled out from reference TRBV7-6 and TRBJ2-7, the complete variable domain reads GAGVSQSPRYKVTKRGQDVALRCDPISGHVSLYWYRQALGQGPEFLTYFNYEAQQDKSGLPNDRFSAERPEGSISTLTIQRTEQRDSAMYRCASSLGSGRVYEQYFGPGTRLTVT.

V gene TRBV6-5 combines with J gene TRBJ2-7; D is ambiguous. Trimming took off 7 bases at V and 3 bases at J, with 4 bases between the two ends. The V gene's germline CDR1 is MNHEY and CDR2 SVGAGI. This CDR3 region has 10 residues. CDR3 in DNA: TGTGCCAGCAATTTCTACGAGCAGTACTTC. Protein product: CASNFYEQYF.

This clone showed up just once. The chain links TRBV15 to TRBJ1-2; D gene ambiguous. The CDR3 contains 15 residues. The germline V and J ends were trimmed by 0 bases and 4 bases, with 12 bases remaining between them. The germline gives CDR1 LNHNV, CDR2 YYDKDF (reference sequence). Here the CDR3 reads CATSRDRQPSYGYTF. DNA of the CDR3: TGTGCCACCAGCAGAGATCGGCAGCCCTCCTATGGCTACACCTTC.